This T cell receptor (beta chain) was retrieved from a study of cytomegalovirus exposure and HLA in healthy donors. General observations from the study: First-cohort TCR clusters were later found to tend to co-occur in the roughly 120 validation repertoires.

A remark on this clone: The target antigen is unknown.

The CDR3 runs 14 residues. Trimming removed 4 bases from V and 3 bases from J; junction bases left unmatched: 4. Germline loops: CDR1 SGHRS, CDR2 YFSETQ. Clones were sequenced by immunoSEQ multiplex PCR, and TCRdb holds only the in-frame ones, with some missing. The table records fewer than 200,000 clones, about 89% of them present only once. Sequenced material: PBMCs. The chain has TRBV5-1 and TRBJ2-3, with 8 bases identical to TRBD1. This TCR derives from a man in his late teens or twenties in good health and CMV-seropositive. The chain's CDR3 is CASSPGGRTDTQYF. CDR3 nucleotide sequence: TGCGCCAGCAGCCCAGGGGGCCGGACAGATACGCAGTATTTT.